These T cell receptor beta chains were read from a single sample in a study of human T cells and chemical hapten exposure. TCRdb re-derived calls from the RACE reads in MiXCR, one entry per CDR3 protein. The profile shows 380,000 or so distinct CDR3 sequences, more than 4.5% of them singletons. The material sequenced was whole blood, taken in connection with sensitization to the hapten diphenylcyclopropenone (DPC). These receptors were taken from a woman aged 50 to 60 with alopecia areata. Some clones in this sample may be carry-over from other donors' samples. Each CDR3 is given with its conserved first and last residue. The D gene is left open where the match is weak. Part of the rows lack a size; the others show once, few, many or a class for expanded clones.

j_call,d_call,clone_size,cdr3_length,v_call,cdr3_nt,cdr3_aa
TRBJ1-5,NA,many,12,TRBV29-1,TGCAGCGTACGAAGTCCCAATCAGCCCCAGCATTTT,CSVRSPNQPQHF
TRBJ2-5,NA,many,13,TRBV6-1,TGTGCCAGCAGTGACGTGGGAAAAGAGACCCAGTACTTC,CASSDVGKETQYF
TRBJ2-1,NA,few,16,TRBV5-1,TGCGCCAGCAGCTTAAGGTCAGGGACGCAGAACAATGAGCAGTTCTTC,CASSLRSGTQNNEQFF
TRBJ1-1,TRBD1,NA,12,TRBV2,TGTGCCAGCAGTGGGGGACAGGAAGAAGCTTTCTTT,CASSGGQEEAFF
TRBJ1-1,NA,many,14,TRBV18,TGTGCCAGCTCACCACAGGGGATGAACACTGAAGCTTTCTTT,CASSPQGMNTEAFF
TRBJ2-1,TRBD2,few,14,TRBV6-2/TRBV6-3,TGTGCCAGCAGTGACCTGACTAGCCCCAATGAGCAGTTCTTC,CASSDLTSPNEQFF
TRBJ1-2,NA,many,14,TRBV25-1,TGTGCCAGCAGCCCGACAGACCGTAACTATGGCTACACCTTC,CASSPTDRNYGYTF
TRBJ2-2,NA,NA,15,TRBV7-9,TGTGCCAGCAGCTTTACCGGGTTCAACACCGGGGAGCTGTTTTTT,CASSFTGFNTGELFF
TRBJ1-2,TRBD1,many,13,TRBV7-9,TGTGCCAGCAGCTTGAAGGGGGCGCGCGGCTACACCTTC,CASSLKGARGYTF
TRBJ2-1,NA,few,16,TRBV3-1,TGTGCCAGCAGCCAAGATCGGCTTTACTCCTACAATGAGCAGTTCTTC,CASSQDRLYSYNEQFF
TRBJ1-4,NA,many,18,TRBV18,TGTGCCAGCTCAAAGGAACAGGGACCCTCCCTATCTAATGAAAAACTGTTTTTT,CASSKEQGPSLSNEKLFF
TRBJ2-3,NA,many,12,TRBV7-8,TGTGCCAGCTTGTCCGGGACAGATACGCAGTATTTT,CASLSGTDTQYF
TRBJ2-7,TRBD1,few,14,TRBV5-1,TGCGCCAGCAGCTCCGACAGGGTCGGGTACGAGCAGTACTTC,CASSSDRVGYEQYF
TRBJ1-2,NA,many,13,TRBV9,TGTGCCAGCAGCGTAGGAAGGGACTATGGCTACACCTTC,CASSVGRDYGYTF
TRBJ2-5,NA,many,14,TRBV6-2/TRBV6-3,TGTGCCAGCAAGGGGGAGGAGGATCAAGAGACCCAGTACTTC,CASKGEEDQETQYF
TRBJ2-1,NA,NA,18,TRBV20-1,TGCAGTGCTAGAGACTCCCGGATCGGGGAAGCGGGCTACAATGAGCAGTTCTTC,CSARDSRIGEAGYNEQFF
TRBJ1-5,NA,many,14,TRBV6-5,TGTGCCAGCAGTTACTCCTTGGGGAATCAGCCCCAGCATTTT,CASSYSLGNQPQHF
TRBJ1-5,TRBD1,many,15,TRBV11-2,TGTGCCAGCAGCCCGGACAGGGATTTAAATCAGCCCCAGCATTTT,CASSPDRDLNQPQHF
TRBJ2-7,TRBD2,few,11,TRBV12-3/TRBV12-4,TGTGCCAGCACCTGGGGGGGAGAGCAGTACTTC,CASTWGGEQYF
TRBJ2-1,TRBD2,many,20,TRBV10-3,TGTGCCATCAGCCACGGACTAGCGGGGGCCGATAAAAACTCCTACAATGAGCAGTTCTTC,CAISHGLAGADKNSYNEQFF
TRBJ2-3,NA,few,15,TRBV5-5,TGTGCCAGCAGCCTCCGGGACCGAAGCACAGATACGCAGTATTTT,CASSLRDRSTDTQYF
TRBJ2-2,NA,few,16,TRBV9,TGTGCCAGCAGCCTCTTTGACAGGGAGGCCACCGGGGAGCTGTTTTTT,CASSLFDREATGELFF
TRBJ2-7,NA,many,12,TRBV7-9,TGTGCCAGCAGCGCAAGCCCCTACGAGCAGTACTTC,CASSASPYEQYF
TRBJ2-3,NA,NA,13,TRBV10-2,TGCGCCAGCAGTGGCAGGCGCACAGATACGCAGTATTTT,CASSGRRTDTQYF
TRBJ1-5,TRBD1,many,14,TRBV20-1,TGCAGTGCTAGTTCGACAGGGAGCAATCAGCCCCAGCATTTT,CSASSTGSNQPQHF
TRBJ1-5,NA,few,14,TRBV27,TGTGCCAGCAGTCTAAGGTCCCCCGGCCAGCCCCAGCATTTT,CASSLRSPGQPQHF
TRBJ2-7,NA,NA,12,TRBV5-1,TGCGCCAGCAGCGTAGACTACAGGCCCGAGTACTTC,CASSVDYRPEYF
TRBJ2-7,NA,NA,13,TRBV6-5,TGTGCCAGCAGCCCCACGTTAGGCGCCGAGCAGTACTTC,CASSPTLGAEQYF
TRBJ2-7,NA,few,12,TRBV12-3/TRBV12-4,TGTGCCAGCAGTTACCAGACCTACGAGCAGTACTTC,CASSYQTYEQYF
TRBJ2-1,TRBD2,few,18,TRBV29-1,TGCAGCGGTCTAGGACTAGCGGGCGCCAAGAGCTCCTACAATGAGCAGTTCTTC,CSGLGLAGAKSSYNEQFF
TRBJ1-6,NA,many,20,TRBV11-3,TGTGCCAGCAGCTTAGGCTCCCAGGGCAGTTCGAGCTCCTATAATTCACCCCTCCACTTT,CASSLGSQGSSSSYNSPLHF
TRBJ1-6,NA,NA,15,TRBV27,TGTGCCAGCAGTTCGGGGACGGTCTATAATTCACCCCTCCACTTT,CASSSGTVYNSPLHF
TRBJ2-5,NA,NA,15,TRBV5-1,TGCGCCAGCAGCTTTCGCCTCAGCCTACAAGAGACCCAGTACTTC,CASSFRLSLQETQYF